Following are 29 T cell receptor beta chains from one sample sequenced in a study of regulatory T cells in long-lasting Graves disease. Time point of the sample: newly diagnosed GD, antithyroid drugs for less than 3 months. Following extraction of RNA from PBMCs, that RNA was used to make the TCR library. Arm-PCR with iRepertoire HTBI primers amplified the CDR3 regions for these TCR beta libraries. TCRdb ran MiXCR on the multiplex PCR reads and lists one entry per CDR3 protein. The data contain 350,000 to 550,000 distinct CDR3 sequences, 14% to 15% of them singletons. These records were also assigned to another study, of T cells in Graves' hyperthyroidism and ophthalmopathy.

The input for sequencing was peripheral blood mononuclear cells (PBMCs), taken at new diagnosis, from a patient treated with antithyroid drugs. These receptors came from a woman aged 25-40 years with Graves disease.

This clonotype was observed a handful of times. This chain connects TRBV7-6 to TRBJ2-1; 10 bases are shared with TRBD2. The V gene end was trimmed by 4 bases and the J gene end by 8 bases; junction bases not matched to a gene: 11. Germline values: CDR1 SGHVS, CDR2 FNYEAQ. The CDR3 covers 16 residues. The CDR3 spells CASSSQREGRGYEQFF. DNA for the CDR3: TGTGCCAGCAGCTCCCAGCGGGAGGGCCGGGGGTATGAGCAGTTCTTC. Supplemented by reference TRBV7-6 and TRBJ2-1, the full variable domain reads GAGVSQSPRYKVTKRGQDVALRCDPISGHVSLYWYRQALGQGPEFLTYFNYEAQQDKSGLPNDRFSAERPEGSISTLTIQRTEQRDSAMYRCASSSQREGRGYEQFFGPGTRLTVL.

Regarding this clonotype: A much larger clone lies a single base off, so this may be a read error. V is TRBV6-2 or TRBV6-3 and J is TRBJ2-1, with a tentative D call TRBD2 (6 bases). Germline-derived CDR1 and CDR2 are MNHEY and SVGEGT. The CDR3 totals 15 residues. DNA for the CDR3: TGTGCCGGCAGTGATGAGGGAGGCTCCTACAATGAGCAGTTCTTC. Protein product: CAGSDEGGSYNEQFF.

This clonotype was observed a handful of times. The chain couples TRBV20-1 to TRBJ1-2; D may be TRBD1 (5 bases). Trimming shortened V by 1 base and J by 6 bases, and 12 bases separated the two germline ends. Germline V gene data show CDR1 as DFQATT and CDR2 as SNEGSKA (reference sequence). The CDR3 is 13 residues long. The CDR3 DNA reads TGCAGTGCTAGAGTCCCAGGGAGAGATGGCTACACCTTC. This encodes CSARVPGRDGYTF.

This clonotype has just a few counts. The chain links TRBV7-9 to TRBJ2-1; TRBD2 is a possible D gene (6 bases). This CDR3 spans 16 amino acids. Deletions cut 5 bases from V and 5 bases from J, with 19 bases between. Looked up from germline, CDR1 is SEHNR and CDR2 is FQNEAQ (reference sequence). The CDR3, as DNA: TGTGCCAGCAGCCCGCTGGGGGGAGCGCAGGACAATGAGCAGTTCTTC. Amino acid sequence: CASSPLGGAQDNEQFF.

The gene calls are TRBV6-1 and TRBJ2-3, with D tentatively TRBD1 (5 bases). The CDR3 spans 14 residues. CDR1 is MNHNS and CDR2 is SASEGT in the germline V gene. Trimming shortened V by 5 bases and J by 4 bases, and 13 bases separated the two germline ends. CDR3 sequence reads: CASSPSTGPDTQYF. CDR3 in DNA: TGTGCCAGCAGTCCATCCACAGGCCCAGATACGCAGTATTTT.

This clonotype was observed many times. The chain couples TRBV2 to TRBJ2-7; 9 bases map to TRBD1. With 1 base clipped from V and 4 bases from J, the junction kept 8 bases outside the gene matches. Germline V gives CDR1 SNHLY, CDR2 FYNNEI. The length of the CDR3 is 16 residues. CDR3 in amino acids: CASSEGRTGAYYEQYF. The CDR3 region has the DNA TGTGCCAGCAGTGAAGGAAGGACAGGGGCCTATTACGAGCAGTACTTC.

This clonotype appeared a few times. The chain carries TRBV29-1 and TRBJ2-7, with D tentatively TRBD1 (6 bases). V shed 5 bases and J shed 0 bases, with 11 bases lying between them. From germline, CDR1 is SQVTM and CDR2 ANQGSEA. This CDR3 region has 13 residues. The chain's CDR3 is CSVHDRTSYEQYF. For the CDR3, the DNA is TGCAGCGTTCACGACAGGACCTCCTACGAGCAGTACTTC.

This chain's CDR3 is CASSVASDTQYF. The CDR3 DNA reads as TGTGCCAGCAGCGTAGCCTCAGATACGCAGTATTTT. The chain uses TRBV9 and TRBJ2-3; no firm D call. Germline-derived CDR1 and CDR2 are SGDLS and YYNGEE. This CDR3 comprises 12 residues. V lost 0 bases and J lost 4, with 3 bases in between.

The table lists this clonotype with many counts. The genes are TRBV7-2 and TRBJ2-1; a possible D gene is TRBD1 (6 bases). The V gene's germline CDR1 is SGHTA and CDR2 FQGNSA. The length of the CDR3 is 13 residues. V gave up 6 bases and J gave up 6 bases, with 12 bases separating them. The CDR3 nucleotides read TGTGCCAGCAGGTCAGGGGTCCGCAATGAGCAGTTCTTC. Protein product: CASRSGVRNEQFF.

The chain joins TRBV27 to TRBJ2-3; 12 bases map to TRBD1. Germline CDR1 reads MNHEY; CDR2 reads SMNVEV (reference sequence). CDR3 length: 17 residues. V dropped 0 bases and J dropped 5; count of bases not matched to a gene: 6. CDR3: CASSLSTGQGAGDTQYF. The CDR3 bases are TGTGCCAGCAGTTTATCGACGGGACAGGGGGCCGGAGATACGCAGTATTTT.

This clonotype was counted many times. The chain recombines TRBV11-2 with TRBJ1-3; D unclear. V gave up 3 bases and J gave up 0 bases, with 9 bases separating them. The length of the CDR3 is 15 residues. The germline V gene encodes CDR1 SGHAT and CDR2 FQNNGV. The CDR3 spells CASSLGEHSGNTIYF. The DNA of the CDR3 is TGTGCCAGCAGCTTGGGAGAACACTCTGGAAACACCATATATTTT.

This rearrangement joins TRBV29-1 to TRBJ2-7; TRBD2 might be the D (5 bases). Germline V gene lookup returns CDR1 SQVTM and CDR2 ANQGSEA. The CDR3 covers 13 residues. The V end lost 8 bases, the J end lost 2 bases, and 16 bases lay between the germline ends. CDR3 sequence reads: CSTRLPETYEQYF. DNA of the CDR3: TGCAGCACCCGACTACCCGAAACCTACGAGCAGTACTTC.

There are many counts of this clonotype. At one end, the junction sequence differs from germline, possibly due to a read error. The chain combines TRBV12-5 with TRBJ2-1; D is possibly TRBD1 or TRBD2 (5 bases each). Germline loops: CDR1 LGHNT, CDR2 FRNRAP. The CDR3 is 13 amino acids. The CDR3 protein is CASGSTGRHEHFF. The CDR3 DNA is TGTGCTAGTGGTTCTACGGGACGTCACGAGCATTTCTTC.

The J gene is TRBJ1-1, the V gene TRBV6-1; 10 bases agree with TRBD1. Germline V lookup: CDR1 MNHNS, CDR2 SASEGT. The V segment lost 6 bases and the J segment 2 bases; nucleotides outside the gene matches: 15. The CDR3 contains 18 residues. CDR3 DNA: TGTGCCAGCAGCCAAATTTGGGTTGGGACAGGGGTCAACACTGAAGCTTTCTTT. Protein product: CASSQIWVGTGVNTEAFF.

This clonotype was counted a few times. A single base separates this from a much larger clone, so it may be a read error. The gene calls are TRBV3-1 and TRBJ2-5; 10 positions agree with TRBD2. The CDR3 contains 15 residues. V shed 4 bases and J 5 bases; nucleotides not matched to a gene: 7. CDR1 and CDR2 from the germline V gene are LGHDT and YNNKEL (reference sequence). Here the CDR3 reads CASSRSGRAGETQYF. The CDR3 coding sequence is TGTGCCAGCAGCCGAAGCGGGAGGGCCGGCGAGACCCAGTACTTC.

Notes on this clonotype: Being one base from a much bigger clone, this may be a read error. Because the CDR3 is missing its conserved closing phenylalanine or tryptophan, this is likely a read error. The gene calls are TRBV20-1 and TRBJ1-1; TRBD1 agrees at 9 bases. Trimming took 7 bases from V and 6 from J; bases not matched to a gene: 6. The germline V gene has CDR1 DFQATT and CDR2 SNEGSKA (reference sequence). CDR3 length: 12 amino acids. CDR3 bases: TGCAGTGTTCCGGACAGGGGACCTGAAGCTTTCTCT. Its translation: CSVPDRGPEAFS.

The chain combines TRBV6-1 with TRBJ2-2, with 8 nucleotides matching TRBD2. The trim removed 5 bases at V and 0 bases at J, leaving 5 bases unmatched. The CDR3 contains 16 residues. The germline CDR1 and CDR2 sequences are MNHNS and SASEGT. Written as DNA, the CDR3 is TGTGCCAGCAGTCGCCGGGGGGGCGCGAACACCGGGGAGCTGTTTTTT. Translating it yields CASSRRGGANTGELFF.

The genes are TRBV19 and TRBJ2-1; a possible D gene is TRBD2 (7 bases). The J call may be incorrect, as the DNA end agrees better with TRBJ2-5. The CDR3 runs 15 residues. CDR1 and CDR2 from the germline V gene are LNHDA and SQIVND (reference sequence). The CDR3 DNA follows: TGTGCCAGTAGTATAAAGGGCGGGGGCGGAAAGACCCAGTACTTC. This translates into CASSIKGGGGKTQYF.

In its sample, this clonotype was seen many times. The chain employs TRBV2 and TRBJ2-3; D is perhaps TRBD2 (6 bases). Germline V gives CDR1 SNHLY, CDR2 FYNNEI. The V end was cut by 4 bases, the J end by 2 bases, with 16 bases between. This CDR3 has 16 residues. The CDR3 DNA reads TGTGCCAGCAGTGTCGCGGCGGGAACACTCACAGATACGCAGTATTTT. It codes for CASSVAAGTLTDTQYF. Using reference TRBV2 and TRBJ2-3 for the parts outside the CDR3, the full variable domain is EPEVTQTPSHQVTQMGQEVILRCVPISNHLYFYWYRQILGQKVEFLVSFYNNEISEKSEIFDDQFSVERPDGSNFTLKIRSTKLEDSAMYFCASSVAAGTLTDTQYFGPGTRLTVL.

In its sample, this clonotype was seen many times. The chain uses TRBV6-2 or TRBV6-3 and TRBJ2-5, with 7 positions matching TRBD1. Unmatched junction bases numbered 6, after V lost 6 bases and J lost 5 bases. Germline values: CDR1 MNHEY, CDR2 SVGEGT. The CDR3 is 13 amino acids. CDR3: CASRATGLETQYF. The CDR3 bases are TGTGCCAGCAGAGCGACAGGGTTGGAGACCCAGTACTTC.

This chain links TRBV11-2 with TRBJ2-2; D might be TRBD2 (7 bases). The CDR3 sequence is 19 residues long. Trimming pared 3 bases from V and 3 bases from J, leaving 23 bases between. Germline values: CDR1 SGHAT, CDR2 FQNNGV. The CDR3 region is CASSFPRGARGRYTGELFF. In DNA, the CDR3 is TGTGCCAGCAGCTTCCCCCGTGGGGCGCGGGGGCGATACACCGGGGAGCTGTTTTTT.

In its sample, this clonotype was seen many times. This chain connects TRBV20-1 to TRBJ2-3; 16 bases align to TRBD2. In germline, CDR1 is DFQATT, CDR2 SNEGSKA (reference sequence). This CDR3 is built from 15 residues. V lost 6 bases to trimming and J lost 3 bases; unmatched junction nucleotides: 3. The CDR3 DNA sequence: TGCAGTGCCCCGGGACTAGCGGGAGGGACAGATACGCAGTATTTT. Protein product: CSAPGLAGGTDTQYF.

This clonotype was detected a few times. The chain joins TRBV10-3 to TRBJ1-5, with unresolved D. The CDR3 covers 13 residues. Looked up from germline, CDR1 is ENHRY and CDR2 is SYGVKD. The ends were cut back, 4 bases at V and 1 base at J, with 5 bases in the middle. This chain's CDR3 is CAISVSSNQPQHF. CDR3 in DNA: TGTGCCATCAGTGTCAGCAGCAATCAGCCCCAGCATTTT.

This clonotype occurred many times. The chain carries TRBV20-1 and TRBJ2-1; TRBD2 aligns across 10 bases. This CDR3 is built from 17 residues. Trimming took 0 bases from V and 6 from J; bases not matched to a gene: 11. Germline loops: CDR1 DFQATT, CDR2 SNEGSKA (reference sequence). CDR3 residues: CSARDATKGLASNEQFF. CDR3 coding DNA: TGCAGTGCTAGAGACGCAACGAAGGGACTAGCGAGCAATGAGCAGTTCTTC.

On this clonotype itself: One base away lies a much larger clone, so this may be a sequencing read error. The V gene is TRBV6-1, the J gene TRBJ1-1, with a possible D match to TRBD1 (5 bases). Germline V gene data show CDR1 as MNHNS and CDR2 as SASEGT. This CDR3 comprises 16 residues. The V and J ends lost 4 bases and 6 bases respectively, with 21 bases between them. The CDR3 sequence is CASSAPGGTGSPEAFF. The CDR3 DNA sequence: TGTGCCAGCAGTGCGCCCGGGGGAACGGGGAGTCCTGAAGCTTTCTTT.

V and J are TRBV5-1 and TRBJ2-1; TRBD2 agrees at 8 bases. The CDR3 loop spans 15 amino acids. The germline gives CDR1 SGHRS, CDR2 YFSETQ. Unmatched junction bases numbered 8, after V lost 0 bases and J lost 9 bases. This CDR3 is CASSLVAGGGVEQFF. CDR3 nucleotides: TGCGCCAGCAGCTTGGTTGCGGGAGGAGGGGTTGAGCAGTTCTTC.

In this sample, this clonotype turned up a few times. The rearrangement joins TRBV5-1 to TRBJ2-2; the D is unclear. With 2 bases removed from V and 3 bases from J, the gap between germline ends came to 5 bases. The CDR3 sequence is 13 residues long. CDR1 and CDR2 from the germline V gene are SGHRS and YFSETQ. As DNA, the CDR3 is TGCGCCAGCAGCTTCACAGACACCGGGGAGCTGTTTTTT. It encodes CASSFTDTGELFF.

This clonotype was found many times. This sequence joins TRBV7-9 and TRBJ2-7; no reliable D call. This CDR3 is 14 amino acids long. With 2 bases removed from V and 3 bases from J, the gap between germline ends came to 11 bases. Germline values: CDR1 SEHNR, CDR2 FQNEAQ (reference sequence). The CDR3 DNA follows: TGTGCCAGCAGCTTAACTGGGATTTTCTACGAGCAGTACTTC. This translates into CASSLTGIFYEQYF.

The sample holds a few counts of this clonotype. This chain links TRBV5-1 with TRBJ2-5; 9 positions match TRBD2. V shed 0 bases, J shed 3 bases, and the junction held 6 bases outside the gene matches. This CDR3 has 16 residues. Germline CDR1 reads SGHRS; CDR2 reads YFSETQ. Here the CDR3 reads CASSLDFGGREETQYF. For the CDR3, the DNA is TGCGCCAGCAGCTTGGATTTCGGCGGGAGGGAAGAGACCCAGTACTTC.